A selection of T cell receptor beta chains follows, all from one sample in a study of blood T cells in healthy people across ages. TCRdb re-called the 5' RACE reads through MiXCR, storing one row per CDR3 protein. Of approximately 600,000 distinct CDR3 sequences listed, 58% are singletons. Sequences were obtained from blood. The receptors were sampled from a man aged 55 to 69 in good health. CDR3s include the opening cysteine and the closing phenylalanine or tryptophan. Fields, in order: V gene, J gene, CDR3 protein.

>TRBV7-9|TRBJ1-1
CASRLVPGDTEAFF
>TRBV29-1|TRBJ2-1
CSVSYSYNEQFF
>TRBV3-1|TRBJ1-2
CASSQGPGQGIGYTF
>TRBV7-9|TRBJ2-5
CASSLSEVGTQYF
>TRBV10-3|TRBJ2-1
CAIKSGQGEKVSSYNEQFF
>TRBV18|TRBJ2-1
CASLRGFKDEQFF
>TRBV29-1|TRBJ2-5
CSSARGRGETQYF
>TRBV6-2/TRBV6-3|TRBJ2-5
CASSYGSAETQYF
>TRBV5-1|TRBJ1-2
CASGYWDTNYGYTF
>TRBV5-1|TRBJ2-7
CATSTGASYEQYF
>TRBV7-9|TRBJ2-7
CASALGGTSGYEQYF
>TRBV6-5|TRBJ2-6
CASSYQGTPYSGANVLTF
>TRBV28|TRBJ2-1
CASNRDTPYNEQFF
>TRBV5-1|TRBJ2-1
CASSPQSNEQFF
>TRBV12-3/TRBV12-4|TRBJ2-7
CASSFVTQPYEQYF
>TRBV7-9|TRBJ2-7
CASSLWGPSAEQYF
>TRBV29-1|TRBJ2-5
CSVATTGGVETQYF
>TRBV5-1|TRBJ2-1
CASSWLGGSYNEQFF
>TRBV7-2|TRBJ1-4
CASSILGGGGEKLFF
>TRBV7-9|TRBJ1-1
CASSRGGFRNTEAFF
>TRBV12-5|TRBJ1-1
CASGLQGSETEAFF
>TRBV29-1|TRBJ2-7
CSVVSGSYEQYF
>TRBV29-1|TRBJ2-1
CSVLSAYNEQFF
>TRBV7-2|TRBJ1-1
CASSVRGAGEWTEAFF
>TRBV12-3/TRBV12-4|TRBJ1-2
CASSRQTNYGYTF
>TRBV5-1|TRBJ2-1
CASSLAGLRSNEQFF
>TRBV5-1|TRBJ2-7
CASSLDVLYEQYF
>TRBV6-1|TRBJ1-6
CASRYDRGDSPLHF
>TRBV10-3|TRBJ1-2
CAISPREESNYGYTF
>TRBV18|TRBJ2-7
CASSPPAGIIYEQYF
>TRBV28|TRBJ2-5
CASTGARETQYF
>TRBV20-1|TRBJ2-5
CSAVGQAEGRVETQYF
>TRBV12-3/TRBV12-4|-
CASRGAETQYF
>TRBV29-1|TRBJ2-1
CSVLTSGGALSAYNEQFF
>TRBV29-1|TRBJ2-3
CSVEPQGRETDTQYF
>TRBV2|TRBJ2-7
CASGRDSGYEQYF
>TRBV7-9|TRBJ2-6
CASSLALIGGHSGANVLTF
>TRBV28|TRBJ1-1
CAIRTGGSITEAFF
>TRBV20-1|TRBJ2-1
CSARTPLPPYNEQFF
>TRBV11-2|TRBJ1-4
CASSFEDRVYEKLFF
>TRBV4-1|TRBJ2-7
CASSQGVRGSGASYEQYF
>TRBV28|TRBJ2-5
CASSSGVGFRETQYF
>TRBV6-6|TRBJ2-5
CASSTRQGATQTQYF
>TRBV12-3/TRBV12-4|TRBJ2-2
CASSPVRSTGELFF
>TRBV13|TRBJ2-6
CASSLKGAPGANVLTF
>TRBV7-9|TRBJ2-5
CASSLGAEEQYF
>TRBV3-1|TRBJ2-5
CASSFNQGKETQYF
>TRBV2|TRBJ1-4
CASSEGRWATNEKLFF
>TRBV25-1|TRBJ2-5
CASSEWVGLGQETQYF
>TRBV11-2|TRBJ2-5
CASSWGTAAGGTQYF
>TRBV12-3/TRBV12-4|TRBJ1-1
CASTRVGGLNTEAFF
>TRBV6-2/TRBV6-3|TRBJ2-1
CASSYTWVTYNEQFF
>TRBV6-5|TRBJ2-1
CASSYPGGSIWFF
>TRBV18|TRBJ2-3
CASSQDQGQHTDTQYF
>TRBV6-5|TRBJ2-2
CASSYRGQGTGELFF
>TRBV12-3/TRBV12-4|TRBJ2-7
CASKGQGGYEQYF
>TRBV7-9|TRBJ2-7
CASREGGEQYF
>TRBV28|TRBJ2-1
CASSGTPWDEQFF
>TRBV7-3|TRBJ2-3
CASSPQGGEKDTQYF